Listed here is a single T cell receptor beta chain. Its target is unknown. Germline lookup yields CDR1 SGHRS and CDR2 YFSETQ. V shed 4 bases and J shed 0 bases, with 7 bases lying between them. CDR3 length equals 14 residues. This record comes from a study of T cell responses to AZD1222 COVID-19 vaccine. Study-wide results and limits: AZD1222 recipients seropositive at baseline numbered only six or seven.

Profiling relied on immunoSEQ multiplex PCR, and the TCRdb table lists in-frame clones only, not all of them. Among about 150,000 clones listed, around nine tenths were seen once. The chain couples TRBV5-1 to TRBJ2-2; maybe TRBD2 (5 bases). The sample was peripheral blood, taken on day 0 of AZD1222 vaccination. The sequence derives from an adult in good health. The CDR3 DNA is TGCGCCAGCAGCAGGGAGACGAACACCGGGGAGCTGTTTTTT. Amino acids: CASSRETNTGELFF.